The 25 T cell receptor beta chains below come from one sample, sequenced in a study of cytomegalovirus exposure and HLA in healthy donors. The PCR had 60 Vbeta and 13 Jbeta primers. Profiling relied on immunoSEQ multiplex PCR, and the TCRdb table lists in-frame clones only, not all of them. The sample has about 56,000 clones, around 83% seen once. Sequencing used PBMCs. These receptors were collected from a man aged 40-55 years in good health and CMV-seronegative.

The V gene is TRBV7-2, the J gene TRBJ1-5; 7 bases agree with TRBD1. Trimming at V came to 5 bases and at J to 2 bases, leaving 3 bases not matched to a gene. This CDR3 has 14 amino acids. The germline gives CDR1 SGHTA, CDR2 FQGNSA. As DNA, the CDR3 is TGTGCCAGCAGCGCTGACAGGGGCAATCAGCCCCAGCATTTT. This translates into CASSADRGNQPQHF.

A few counts support this clone. As DNA, the CDR3 is TGTGCCAGCAGCAAGCACGACAGGGCAAGCGAGCAGTACGTC. Translation gives CASSKHDRASEQYV. The rearrangement joins TRBV21-1 to TRBJ2-7; the D call of TRBD1 is as the table states it, not checked on the DNA. TRBV21-1 is labeled a pseudogene. The CDR3 has 14 amino acids.

The chain has TRBV5-4 and TRBJ1-2; 9 bases agree with TRBD1. The CDR3 contains 15 residues. Germline CDR1 reads SGHNT; CDR2 reads YYREEE (reference sequence). Trimming at V came to 1 base and at J to 3 bases, leaving 4 bases not matched to a gene. The CDR3 DNA reads as TGTGCCAGCAGCTTGTTGGGACAGGGATACTATGGCTACACCTTC. It encodes CASSLLGQGYYGYTF.

The chain joins TRBV5-3 to TRBJ2-7, with TRBD1 matching over 11 bases. TRBV5-3 is an open reading frame, and its role is uncertain. There are 15 residues in the CDR3. V was clipped by 4 bases and J by 1 base; unmatched bases: 4. The CDR3 sequence is CARSPGTGGSYEQYF. The CDR3 DNA sequence: TGTGCCAGAAGCCCTGGGACAGGGGGTTCCTACGAGCAGTACTTC.

This clone was detected once. The chain combines TRBV4-3 with TRBJ1-2, with D possibly TRBD1 on 5 matching bases. The CDR3 runs 14 residues. Germline V CDR1 and CDR2: LGHNA, YSLEER. Trimming left V 1 base short and J 4 bases short, with 10 bases between. The CDR3, as DNA: TGCGCCAGCAGCCAAGGGGAAAGGGGCTATGGCTACACCTTC. It is translated as CASSQGERGYGYTF.

J is TRBJ2-1 and V is TRBV7-3; the D gene is possibly TRBD2 (7 bases). V was cut by 4 bases and J by 2 bases, with 15 bases left in between. The CDR3 is 16 amino acids. Per germline, CDR1 SGHTA and CDR2 FQGTGA. The DNA of the CDR3 is TGTGCCAGCAGCTCACAAGGGGGGGCGCCCTACAATGAGCAGTTCTTC. Residues: CASSSQGGAPYNEQFF.

A single count supports this clone. The genes are TRBV29-1 and TRBJ1-1; no clear D. The length of the CDR3 is 12 residues. Germline V gives CDR1 SQVTM, CDR2 ANQGSEA. Trimming left V 2 bases short and J 10 bases short, with 14 bases between. DNA for the CDR3: TGCAGCGTTGAAACGGGGTCCGGCCCAGCTTTCTTT. This gives the protein CSVETGSGPAFF.

The chain uses TRBV4-2 and TRBJ2-2; tentative D call: TRBD2 (5 bases). This CDR3 has 16 amino acids. Germline lookup yields CDR1 LGHNA and CDR2 YNFKEQ. With 0 bases removed from V and 4 bases from J, the gap between germline ends came to 12 bases. CDR3 in amino acids: CASSQDGGFGTGELFF. The CDR3 DNA reads TGTGCCAGCAGCCAAGATGGCGGGTTTGGCACCGGGGAGCTGTTTTTT.

This chain connects TRBV28 to TRBJ2-3; 10 positions match TRBD2. J gave up 5 bases and V 6 bases, and 8 bases lay outside the gene matches. The CDR3 contains 15 residues. Per germline, CDR1 MDHEN and CDR2 SYDVKM. The CDR3 is CASRESGGALDTQYF. The CDR3 nucleotides read TGTGCCAGCAGAGAAAGCGGGGGGGCTTTAGATACGCAGTATTTT.

This clone has only a few counts. The gene calls are TRBV6-1 and TRBJ2-6, with D tentatively TRBD1 (5 bases). The CDR3 has 17 residues. V was cut by 2 bases and J by 0 bases, with 11 bases left in between. Germline V gene sequence: CDR1 MNHNS, CDR2 SASEGT. CDR3 amino acids: CASSEFQGSSGANVLTF. The CDR3 bases are TGTGCCAGCAGTGAATTTCAGGGTAGCTCTGGGGCCAACGTCCTGACTTTC.

The chain has TRBV7-8 and TRBJ2-7; D gene uncertain. Germline values: CDR1 SGHVS, CDR2 FQNEAQ. CDR3 length: 18 residues. Between the trimmed V and J ends, which lost 5 bases and 0 bases, there was a span of 23 bases. In DNA, the CDR3 is TGTGCCAGCAGCCTCTTCCGGGTTGCTCGTAGGAGCTCCTACGAGCAGTACGTC. Its translation is CASSLFRVARRSSYEQYV.

This clone was seen more than once but under ten times. Relative to the germline gene, one junction end is altered; a read error may explain this. The V and J genes are TRBV5-1 and TRBJ2-1; a weak D match, TRBD1 (5 bases). The CDR3 is 16 amino acids. CDR1 is SGHRS and CDR2 is YFSETQ in the germline V gene. CDR3 coding DNA: TGCGCCAGCAGCATCCGACAGACTGGGGCCTACAGTGAGCAGTTCTTC. Its protein product is CASSIRQTGAYSEQFF. Supplemented by reference TRBV5-1 and TRBJ2-1, the full variable domain reads KAGVTQTPRYLIKTRGQQVTLSCSPISGHRSVSWYQQTPGQGLQFLFEYFSETQRNKGNFPGRFSGRQFSNSRSEMNVSTLELGDSALYLCASSIRQTGAYSEQFFGPGTRLTVL.

V usage is TRBV9 and J usage is TRBJ1-2, with D uncertain. V was cut by 0 bases and J by 8 bases, with 14 bases left in between. The germline V gene encodes CDR1 SGDLS and CDR2 YYNGEE. The CDR3 length is 14 residues. The CDR3 is CASSVGTEPLGYTF. In DNA, the CDR3 is TGTGCCAGCAGCGTAGGAACAGAACCCTTGGGCTACACCTTC.

This clone ranks as medium-sized. The chain combines TRBV5-6 with TRBJ2-2; TRBD1 matches 9 bases. CDR1 and CDR2 (germline): SGHDT, YYEEEE. The ends lost 4 bases at V and 9 bases at J; junction bases unmatched: 10. The CDR3 loop spans 15 amino acids. As DNA, the CDR3 is TGTGCCAGCAGCAACCGGGACAGGGATATCCGGGAGCTGTTTTTT. Its protein is CASSNRDRDIRELFF.

The chain links TRBV6-6 to TRBJ2-2, with 12 positions matching TRBD2. The V gene end was trimmed by 3 bases and the J gene end by 5 bases; junction bases not matched to a gene: 4. The V gene's germline CDR1 is MNHNY and CDR2 SVGAGI (reference sequence). CDR3 length equals 16 residues. The CDR3 DNA sequence: TGTGCCAGCAGTTATCTAGCGGGGGGGCTGACCGGGGAGCTGTTTTTT. This sequence encodes CASSYLAGGLTGELFF.

This clone was seen only a few times. This chain connects TRBV6-5 to TRBJ2-7; 9 bases are a match to TRBD1. V was clipped by 6 bases and J by 5 bases; unmatched bases: 5. Germline V CDR1 and CDR2: MNHEY, SVGAGI. The CDR3 length is 13 residues. The DNA for the CDR3 is TGTGCCAGCAGACCAGGACAGGGGAACGAGCAGTACGTC. This codes for CASRPGQGNEQYV.

Turning to this clone: Compared with germline, one end of the junction differs, possibly owing to a read error. This chain uses TRBV18 with TRBJ1-5; D perhaps matches TRBD1 (5 bases). Germline loops: CDR1 KGHSH, CDR2 LQKENI. The CDR3 contains 12 residues. Here the CDR3 reads CASSPGTQPQNF. The CDR3 DNA reads as TGTGCCAGCTCACCAGGGACTCAGCCCCAGAATTTT.

The chain joins TRBV11-3 to TRBJ1-6; D is unresolved. The CDR3 is 13 residues long. V gave up 1 base and J gave up 8 bases, with 6 bases separating them. The V gene's germline CDR1 is SGHNT and CDR2 YENEEA. The CDR3 sequence: CASSLVRDSPLHF. The CDR3 DNA follows: TGTGCCAGCAGCTTAGTTCGGGATTCACCCCTCCACTTT.

The gene calls are TRBV7-8 and TRBJ2-7; perhaps TRBD1 as D (7 bases). Germline values: CDR1 SGHVS, CDR2 FQNEAQ. This CDR3 region has 17 residues. V was pared by 1 base and J by 3 bases, with 19 bases between. CDR3 region: CASSLVGVAGGLYEQYF. CDR3 nucleotide sequence: TGTGCCAGCAGCTTAGTCGGGGTAGCAGGGGGACTCTACGAGCAGTACTTC. The whole variable domain, filled in from reference TRBV7-8 and TRBJ2-7, reads GAGVSQSPRYKVAKRGQDVALRCDPISGHVSLFWYQQALGQGPEFLTYFQNEAQLDKSGLPSDRFFAERPEGSVSTLKIQRTQQEDSAVYLCASSLVGVAGGLYEQYFGPGTRLTVT.

The chain has TRBV7-3 and TRBJ2-3; TRBD2 matches at 14 bases. This CDR3 spans 16 amino acids. From germline, CDR1 is SGHTA and CDR2 FQGTGA. The ends lost 5 bases at V and 3 bases at J; junction bases unmatched: 4. The CDR3 bases are TGTGCCAGCAGCCTCGGACTAGCGGGGGGAACAGATACGCAGTATTTT. Its translation: CASSLGLAGGTDTQYF.

The chain links TRBV28 to TRBJ1-2, with D possibly being TRBD1 (5 bases). Trimming pared 6 bases from V and 3 bases from J, leaving 23 bases between. The germline gives CDR1 MDHEN, CDR2 SYDVKM. This CDR3 spans 17 amino acids. The CDR3 protein is CASRHLDAGFNDYGYTF. In DNA form, the CDR3 reads TGTGCCAGCAGACATTTGGACGCAGGGTTTAACGACTATGGCTACACCTTC.

The rearrangement joins TRBV27 to TRBJ1-5; D might be TRBD1 (5 bases). CDR3 length: 16 residues. The V end lost 3 bases, the J end lost 4 bases, and 16 bases lay between the germline ends. Germline-derived CDR1 and CDR2 are MNHEY and SMNVEV (reference sequence). CDR3 nucleotides: TGTGCCAGCAGTTTTTCGGGGGGTACTGGAAATCAGCCCCAGCATTTT. Translating it yields CASSFSGGTGNQPQHF.

CDR3 DNA sequence: TGCGCCAGCAGCCAAGGGAGCGGGGGGGCTTTTCGAGAGACCCAGTACTTC. Translated, it gives CASSQGSGGAFRETQYF. This chain connects TRBV4-3 to TRBJ2-5; 10 bases fit TRBD2. CDR1 is LGHNA and CDR2 is YSLEER in the germline V gene. The V gene end was trimmed by 1 base and the J gene end by 4 bases; junction bases not matched to a gene: 9. The CDR3 is made up of 17 amino acids.

V and J are TRBV10-3 and TRBJ1-1, with 11 bases lining up with TRBD1. The CDR3 has 19 amino acids. Germline loops: CDR1 ENHRY, CDR2 SYGVKD. The V and J ends lost 2 bases and 0 bases, in that order; junction bases with no gene match: 11. The CDR3 bases are TGTGCCATCAGTGAGAGAAGGACAGGGGGCATACATTTGAACACTGAAGCTTTCTTT. Its protein is CAISERRTGGIHLNTEAFF.

V gene TRBV4-1 combines with J gene TRBJ1-2, with D uncertain. Germline assignment: CDR1 MGHRA and CDR2 YSYEKL. The germline V and J ends were trimmed by 0 bases and 4 bases, with 6 bases remaining between them. The CDR3 extends over 13 amino acids. The CDR3 protein is CASSQEAGYGYTF. The CDR3 bases are TGCGCCAGCAGCCAAGAAGCCGGCTATGGCTACACCTTC.